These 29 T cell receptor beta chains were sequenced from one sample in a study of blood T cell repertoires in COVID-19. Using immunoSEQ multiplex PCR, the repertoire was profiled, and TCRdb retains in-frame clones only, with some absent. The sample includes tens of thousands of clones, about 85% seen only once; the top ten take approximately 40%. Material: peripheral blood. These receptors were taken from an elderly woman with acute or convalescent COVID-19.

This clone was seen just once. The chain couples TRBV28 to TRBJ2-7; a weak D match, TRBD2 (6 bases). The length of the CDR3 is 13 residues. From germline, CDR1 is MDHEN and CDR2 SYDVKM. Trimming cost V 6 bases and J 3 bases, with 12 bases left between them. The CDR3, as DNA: TGTGCCAGCAGCTTGGGACTGAGCTACGAGCAGTACTTC. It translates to CASSLGLSYEQYF.

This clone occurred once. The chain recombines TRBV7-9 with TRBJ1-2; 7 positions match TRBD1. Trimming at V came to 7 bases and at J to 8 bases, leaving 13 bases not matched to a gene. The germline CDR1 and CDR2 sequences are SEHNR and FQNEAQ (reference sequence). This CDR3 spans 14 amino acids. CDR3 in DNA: TGTGCCAGCACCATCGGCGGGACAGAGCAAGGCTACACCTTC. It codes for CASTIGGTEQGYTF.

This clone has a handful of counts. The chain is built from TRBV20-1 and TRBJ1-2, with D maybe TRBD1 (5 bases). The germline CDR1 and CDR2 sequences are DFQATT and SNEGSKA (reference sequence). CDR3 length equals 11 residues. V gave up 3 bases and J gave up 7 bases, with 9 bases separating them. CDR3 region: CSASSGVGYTF. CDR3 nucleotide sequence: TGCAGTGCTAGTTCGGGGGTTGGCTACACCTTC.

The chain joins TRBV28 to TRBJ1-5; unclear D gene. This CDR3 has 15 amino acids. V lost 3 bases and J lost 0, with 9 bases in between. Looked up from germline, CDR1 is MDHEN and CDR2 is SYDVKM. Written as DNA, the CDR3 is TGTGCCAGCAGTTTCGCACACCCTAGCAATCAGCCCCAGCATTTT. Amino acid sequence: CASSFAHPSNQPQHF.

CDR3: CASSFQVAGTEAFF. CDR3 sequence (DNA): TGTGCCAGCAGCTTCCAAGTGGCGGGCACTGAAGCTTTCTTT. This chain joins TRBV5-5 and TRBJ1-1; D gene unclear. The germline V and J ends were trimmed by 2 bases and 4 bases, with 12 bases remaining between them. Germline V CDR1 and CDR2: SGHKS, YYEKEE (reference sequence). This CDR3 is built from 14 residues. The complete variable domain, with remaining parts taken from reference TRBV5-5 and TRBJ1-1, reads DAGVTQSPTHLIKTRGQQVTLRCSPISGHKSVSWYQQVLGQGPQFIFQYYEKEERGRGNFPDRFSARQFPNYSSELNVNALLLGDSALYLCASSFQVAGTEAFFGQGTRLTVV.

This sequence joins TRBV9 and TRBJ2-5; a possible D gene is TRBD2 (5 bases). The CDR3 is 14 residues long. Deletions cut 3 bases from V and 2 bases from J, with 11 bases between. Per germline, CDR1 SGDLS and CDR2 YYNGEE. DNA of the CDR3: TGTGCCAGCAGCGACGGGGTCAGGCAAGAGACCCAGTACTTC. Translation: CASSDGVRQETQYF.

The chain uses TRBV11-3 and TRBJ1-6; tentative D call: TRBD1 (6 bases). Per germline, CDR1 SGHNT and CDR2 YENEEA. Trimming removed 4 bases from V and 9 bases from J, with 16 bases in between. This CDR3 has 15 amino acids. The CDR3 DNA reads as TGTGCCAGCAGCTCAAACAGGGCGAGGGGTTCACCCCTCCACTTT. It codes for CASSSNRARGSPLHF.

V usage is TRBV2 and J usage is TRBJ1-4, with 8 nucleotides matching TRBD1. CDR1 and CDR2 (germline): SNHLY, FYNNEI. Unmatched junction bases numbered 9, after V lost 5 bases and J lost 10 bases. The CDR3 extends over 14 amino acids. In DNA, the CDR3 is TGTGCCAGCAGTACAGACAGGGGATCAGGAAAACTGTTTTTT. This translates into CASSTDRGSGKLFF.

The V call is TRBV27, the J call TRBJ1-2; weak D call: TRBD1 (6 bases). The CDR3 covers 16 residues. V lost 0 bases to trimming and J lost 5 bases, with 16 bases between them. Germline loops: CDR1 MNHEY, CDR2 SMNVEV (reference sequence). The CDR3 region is CASSLSPQGPQYGYTF. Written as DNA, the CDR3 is TGTGCCAGCAGTTTATCCCCACAGGGTCCCCAATATGGCTACACCTTC.

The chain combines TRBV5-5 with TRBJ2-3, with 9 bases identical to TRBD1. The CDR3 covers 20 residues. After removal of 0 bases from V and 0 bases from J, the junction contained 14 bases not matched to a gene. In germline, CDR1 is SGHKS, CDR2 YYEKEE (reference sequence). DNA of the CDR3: TGTGCCAGCAGCTTGGTCGGCTTTGGACAGGGGAGGGGAAGCACAGATACGCAGTATTTT. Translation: CASSLVGFGQGRGSTDTQYF.

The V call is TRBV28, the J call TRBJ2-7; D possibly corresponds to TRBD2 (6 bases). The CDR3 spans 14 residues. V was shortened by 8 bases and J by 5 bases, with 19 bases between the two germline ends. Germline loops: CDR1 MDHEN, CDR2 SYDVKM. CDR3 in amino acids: CASAINGRGNEQYF. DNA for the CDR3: TGTGCCAGCGCCATTAACGGGAGAGGTAACGAGCAGTACTTC.

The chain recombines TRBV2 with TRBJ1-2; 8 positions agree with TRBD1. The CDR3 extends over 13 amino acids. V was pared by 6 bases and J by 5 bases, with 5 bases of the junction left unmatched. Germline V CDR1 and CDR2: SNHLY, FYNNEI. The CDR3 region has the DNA TGTGCCAGCAGCGTGACAGGGGATTATGGCTACACCTTC. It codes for CASSVTGDYGYTF. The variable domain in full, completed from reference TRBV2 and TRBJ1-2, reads EPEVTQTPSHQVTQMGQEVILRCVPISNHLYFYWYRQILGQKVEFLVSFYNNEISEKSEIFDDQFSVERPDGSNFTLKIRSTKLEDSAMYFCASSVTGDYGYTFGSGTRLTVV.

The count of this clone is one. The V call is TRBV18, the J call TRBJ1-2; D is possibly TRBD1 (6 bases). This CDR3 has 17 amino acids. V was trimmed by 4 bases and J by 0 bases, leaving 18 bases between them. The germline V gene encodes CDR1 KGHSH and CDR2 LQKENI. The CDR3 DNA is TGTGCCAGCTCACAATCGGACAGCTTCCTAGCTAACTATGGCTACACCTTC. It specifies CASSQSDSFLANYGYTF.

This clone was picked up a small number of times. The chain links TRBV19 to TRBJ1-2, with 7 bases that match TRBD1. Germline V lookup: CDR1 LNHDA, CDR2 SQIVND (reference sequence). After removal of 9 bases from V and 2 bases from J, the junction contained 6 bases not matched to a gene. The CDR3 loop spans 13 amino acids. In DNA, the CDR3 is TGTGCCAGCGAGCCGGGACAGAACTATGGCTACACCTTC. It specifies CASEPGQNYGYTF.

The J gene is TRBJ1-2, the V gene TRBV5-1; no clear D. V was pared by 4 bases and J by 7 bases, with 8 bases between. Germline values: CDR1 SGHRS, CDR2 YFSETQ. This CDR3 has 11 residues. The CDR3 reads CASSESGGYTF. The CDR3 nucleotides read TGCGCCAGCAGCGAGTCTGGTGGCTACACCTTC.

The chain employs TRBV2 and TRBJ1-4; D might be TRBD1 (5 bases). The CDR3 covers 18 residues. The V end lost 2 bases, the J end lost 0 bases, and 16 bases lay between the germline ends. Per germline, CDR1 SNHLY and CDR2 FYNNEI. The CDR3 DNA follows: TGTGCCAGCAGTGAACAGGGAGGGTCGGGGGCAACTAATGAAAAACTGTTTTTT. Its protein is CASSEQGGSGATNEKLFF.

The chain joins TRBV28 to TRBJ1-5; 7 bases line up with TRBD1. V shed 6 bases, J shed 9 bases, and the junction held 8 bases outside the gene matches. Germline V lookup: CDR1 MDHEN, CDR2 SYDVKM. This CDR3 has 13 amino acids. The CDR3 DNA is TGTGCCAGCAGACTCACAGGGGACGCGCCCCAGCATTTT. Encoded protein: CASRLTGDAPQHF.

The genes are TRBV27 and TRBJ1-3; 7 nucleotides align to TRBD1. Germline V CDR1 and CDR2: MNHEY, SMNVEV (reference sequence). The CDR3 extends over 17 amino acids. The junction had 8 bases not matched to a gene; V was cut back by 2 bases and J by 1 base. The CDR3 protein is CASSLRAQGGSGNTIYF. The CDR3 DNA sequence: TGTGCCAGCAGTTTAAGGGCCCAGGGGGGATCTGGAAACACCATATATTTT.

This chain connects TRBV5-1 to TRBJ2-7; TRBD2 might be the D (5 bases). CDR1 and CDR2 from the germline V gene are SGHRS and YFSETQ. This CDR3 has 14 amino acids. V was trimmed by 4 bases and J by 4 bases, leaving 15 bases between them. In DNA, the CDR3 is TGCGCCAGCAGCCCTACTAGGGCGGAGTACGAGCAGTACTTC. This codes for CASSPTRAEYEQYF. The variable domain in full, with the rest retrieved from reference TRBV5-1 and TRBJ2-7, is KAGVTQTPRYLIKTRGQQVTLSCSPISGHRSVSWYQQTPGQGLQFLFEYFSETQRNKGNFPGRFSGRQFSNSRSEMNVSTLELGDSALYLCASSPTRAEYEQYFGPGTRLTVT.

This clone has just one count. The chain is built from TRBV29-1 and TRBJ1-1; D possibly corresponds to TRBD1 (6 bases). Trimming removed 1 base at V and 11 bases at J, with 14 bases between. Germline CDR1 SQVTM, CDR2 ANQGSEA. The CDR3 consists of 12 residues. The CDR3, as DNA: TGCAGCGTTGAAGTGAGGGGGACACGCGCTTTCTTT. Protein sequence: CSVEVRGTRAFF.

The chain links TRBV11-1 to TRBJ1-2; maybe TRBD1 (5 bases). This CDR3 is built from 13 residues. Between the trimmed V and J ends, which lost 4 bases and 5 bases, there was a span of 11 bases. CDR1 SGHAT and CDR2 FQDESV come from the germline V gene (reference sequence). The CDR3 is CASSYDGGYGYTF. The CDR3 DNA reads TGTGCCAGCAGCTATGACGGGGGGTATGGCTACACCTTC. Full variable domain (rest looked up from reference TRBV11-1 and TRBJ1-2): EAEVAQSPRYKITEKSQAVAFWCDPISGHATLYWYRQILGQGPELLVQFQDESVVDDSQLPKDRFSAERLKGVDSTLKIQPAELGDSAMYLCASSYDGGYGYTFGSGTRLTVV.

The CDR3: CAISEAPRGISQPQHF. CDR3 nucleotides: TGTGCCATCAGTGAGGCGCCGCGAGGGATTAGTCAGCCCCAGCATTTT. V gene TRBV10-3 combines with J gene TRBJ1-5; D is unclear. Looked up from germline, CDR1 is ENHRY and CDR2 is SYGVKD. V dropped 2 bases and J dropped 6 bases, with 17 bases sitting between them. The CDR3 covers 16 residues.

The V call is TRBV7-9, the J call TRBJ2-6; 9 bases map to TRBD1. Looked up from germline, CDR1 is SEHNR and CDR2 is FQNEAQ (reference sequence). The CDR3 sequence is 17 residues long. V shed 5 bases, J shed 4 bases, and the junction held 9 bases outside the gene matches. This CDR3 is CASSAGTGRRGANVLTF. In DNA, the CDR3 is TGTGCCAGCAGCGCCGGGACAGGGCGGAGAGGGGCCAACGTCCTGACTTTC. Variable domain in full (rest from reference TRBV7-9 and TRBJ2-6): DTGVSQNPRHKITKRGQNVTFRCDPISEHNRLYWYRQTLGQGPEFLTYFQNEAQLEKSRLLSDRFSAERPKGSFSTLEIQRTEQGDSAMYLCASSAGTGRRGANVLTFGAGSRLTVL.

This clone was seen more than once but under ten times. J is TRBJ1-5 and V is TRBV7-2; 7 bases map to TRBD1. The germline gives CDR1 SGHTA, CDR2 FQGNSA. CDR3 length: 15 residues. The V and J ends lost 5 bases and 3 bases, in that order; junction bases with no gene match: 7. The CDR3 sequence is CASSPTGVNNQPQHF. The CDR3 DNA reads TGTGCCAGCAGCCCCACAGGGGTTAACAATCAGCCCCAGCATTTT.

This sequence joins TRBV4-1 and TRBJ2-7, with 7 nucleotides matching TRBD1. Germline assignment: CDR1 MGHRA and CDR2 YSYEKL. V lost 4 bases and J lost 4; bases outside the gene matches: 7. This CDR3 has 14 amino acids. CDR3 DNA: TGCGCCAGCAGCCTGACAGGGTCGGAGTACGAGCAGTACTTC. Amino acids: CASSLTGSEYEQYF.

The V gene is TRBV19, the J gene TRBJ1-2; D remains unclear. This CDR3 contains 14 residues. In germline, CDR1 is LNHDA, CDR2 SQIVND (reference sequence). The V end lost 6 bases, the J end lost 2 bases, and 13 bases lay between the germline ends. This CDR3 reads CASRGPAENYGYTF. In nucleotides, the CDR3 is TGTGCCAGTAGGGGTCCCGCGGAGAACTATGGCTACACCTTC.

CDR3 protein: CASKTRGRDRAEAFF. The DNA for the CDR3 is TGTGCCAGCAAAACCAGGGGGCGAGATCGGGCTGAAGCTTTCTTT. V and J are TRBV21-1 and TRBJ1-1; the D segment call TRBD1 is taken from the table without a DNA check. TRBV21-1 is flagged as a pseudogene. The CDR3 has 15 residues.

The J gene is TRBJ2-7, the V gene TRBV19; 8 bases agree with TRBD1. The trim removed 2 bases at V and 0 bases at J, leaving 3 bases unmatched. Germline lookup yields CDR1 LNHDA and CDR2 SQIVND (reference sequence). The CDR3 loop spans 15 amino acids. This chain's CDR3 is CASSIRTGSSYEQYF. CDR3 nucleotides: TGTGCCAGTAGTATAAGGACAGGGAGCTCCTACGAGCAGTACTTC.

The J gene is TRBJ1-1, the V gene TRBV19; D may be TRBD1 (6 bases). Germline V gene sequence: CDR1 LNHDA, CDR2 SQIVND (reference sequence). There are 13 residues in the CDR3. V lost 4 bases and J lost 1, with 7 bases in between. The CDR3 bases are TGTGCCAGTAGTAGCAGGGGGAACACTGAAGCTTTCTTT. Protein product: CASSSRGNTEAFF.